A selection of T cell receptor beta chains follows, all from one sample in a study of TIL therapy for anti-PD-1-resistant metastatic lung cancer. The table came from immunoSEQ multiplex PCR; TCRdb's copy has only in-frame clones and leaves some out. Here the sample spans about 60,000 clones, roughly 69% being singletons. This material consisted of blood, taken at baseline. The receptors shown here come from a person between 30 and 80 years old with non-small cell lung cancer. Both conserved end residues are part of each CDR3. Each record gives: clone size, D gene, J gene, V gene, CDR3 DNA, CDR3 protein. A D gene is named only where the DNA matches it firmly. Some rows have no size entry. The others give once, few or many, or a class for an expanded clone.

clone_size: few
d_call: NA
j_call: TRBJ2-2
v_call: TRBV12-5
cdr3_nt: TGTGCTAGTGGTTTGGTACGGTCTAGAACGCCCGCCGGGGAGCTGTTTTTT
cdr3_aa: CASGLVRSRTPAGELFF

clone_size: few
d_call: TRBD1
j_call: TRBJ2-5
v_call: TRBV5-1
cdr3_nt: TGCGCCAGCAGCCCGGGACAGGGGGAGACCCAGTACTTC
cdr3_aa: CASSPGQGETQYF

clone_size: once
d_call: TRBD1
j_call: TRBJ2-7
v_call: TRBV5-1
cdr3_nt: TGCGCCAGCAGCGTCGGCGGGACAGGGGGCTACGAGCAGTACTTC
cdr3_aa: CASSVGGTGGYEQYF

clone_size: NA
d_call: NA
j_call: TRBJ1-4
v_call: TRBV2
cdr3_nt: TGTGCCAGCAGTGAGTTAGGGCAAACTAATGAAAAACTGTTTTTT
cdr3_aa: CASSELGQTNEKLFF

clone_size: NA
d_call: NA
j_call: TRBJ1-1
v_call: TRBV6-6
cdr3_nt: TGTGCAGGGGGAGGGGGTCGTTTCACTGAAGCTTTCTTT
cdr3_aa: CAGGGGRFTEAFF

clone_size: NA
d_call: NA
j_call: TRBJ2-5
v_call: TRBV5-1
cdr3_nt: TGCGCCAGCAGCTTGTTGGGGGTTGGAGAGACCCAGTACTTC
cdr3_aa: CASSLLGVGETQYF

clone_size: NA
d_call: TRBD2
j_call: TRBJ2-7
v_call: TRBV6-6
cdr3_nt: TGTGCCAGCAGTTACTCGTTGGGGGGGGAGCAGTACTTC
cdr3_aa: CASSYSLGGEQYF

clone_size: once
d_call: NA
j_call: TRBJ1-1
v_call: TRBV10-1
cdr3_nt: TGCGCCAGCAGTCCAACCAGGGTAAGAGGACACACTGAAGCTTTCTTT
cdr3_aa: CASSPTRVRGHTEAFF

clone_size: NA
d_call: NA
j_call: TRBJ2-2
v_call: TRBV14
cdr3_nt: TGTGCCAGCAGCCCAGAGACGGTCATGACCGGGGAGCTGTTTTTT
cdr3_aa: CASSPETVMTGELFF

clone_size: NA
d_call: NA
j_call: TRBJ2-4
v_call: TRBV5-6
cdr3_nt: TGTGCCAGCAGCTTGGCGGAGGACAGTAGGTACTTC
cdr3_aa: CASSLAEDSRYF

clone_size: NA
d_call: NA
j_call: TRBJ1-6
v_call: TRBV6-1
cdr3_nt: TGTGCCAGCAGTGAACAACAGGGTATTCATTCACCCCTCCACTTT
cdr3_aa: CASSEQQGIHSPLHF

clone_size: once
d_call: NA
j_call: TRBJ1-2
v_call: TRBV6-4
cdr3_nt: TGTGCCAGCAGTTTCGTCGCGGGGGAGGGCTATGGCTACACCTTC
cdr3_aa: CASSFVAGEGYGYTF

clone_size: NA
d_call: NA
j_call: TRBJ2-2
v_call: TRBV6-5
cdr3_nt: TGTGCCAGCAGTCGACAGCCGCGAGGCACCGGGGAGCTGTTTTTT
cdr3_aa: CASSRQPRGTGELFF

clone_size: few
d_call: TRBD1
j_call: TRBJ1-1
v_call: TRBV29-1
cdr3_nt: TGCAGCGGGATCTCGTTAACGGGACAGGGTCCTGGGGCTTTCTTT
cdr3_aa: CSGISLTGQGPGAFF

clone_size: NA
d_call: NA
j_call: TRBJ2-7
v_call: TRBV7-9
cdr3_nt: TGTGCCAGCAGCTTAGTGGGGCCTCCCTACGAGCAGTACTTC
cdr3_aa: CASSLVGPPYEQYF

clone_size: NA
d_call: NA
j_call: TRBJ1-5
v_call: TRBV27
cdr3_nt: TGTGCCAGCGCCAAGGACGCAGGTGGAAATCAGCCCCAGCATTTT
cdr3_aa: CASAKDAGGNQPQHF

clone_size: NA
d_call: TRBD1
j_call: TRBJ2-3
v_call: TRBV5-4
cdr3_nt: TGTGCCAGCAGCGTACCGGGACAGCAAGCAGATACGCAGTATTTT
cdr3_aa: CASSVPGQQADTQYF

clone_size: NA
d_call: NA
j_call: TRBJ1-5
v_call: TRBV6-6
cdr3_nt: TGTGCCGCAACAGGGTTTAGCAATCAGCCCCAGCATTTT
cdr3_aa: CAATGFSNQPQHF

clone_size: few
d_call: NA
j_call: TRBJ1-5
v_call: TRBV7-8
cdr3_nt: TGTGCCAGCAGCCTTAATAGCAATCAGCCCCAGCATTTT
cdr3_aa: CASSLNSNQPQHF

clone_size: NA
d_call: NA
j_call: TRBJ2-1
v_call: TRBV6-6
cdr3_nt: TGTGCCAGCAGCTCACTAGGCCGCGAGCAGTTCTTC
cdr3_aa: CASSSLGREQFF

clone_size: NA
d_call: TRBD1
j_call: TRBJ2-7
v_call: TRBV5-1
cdr3_nt: TGCGCCAGCAGCTTCCCCGGGACAGGGGGCTACGAGCAGTACTTC
cdr3_aa: CASSFPGTGGYEQYF

clone_size: NA
d_call: NA
j_call: TRBJ1-2
v_call: TRBV2
cdr3_nt: TGTGCCAGAAGTGAGCCCAGGGGTGGCTACACCTTC
cdr3_aa: CARSEPRGGYTF

clone_size: NA
d_call: TRBD2
j_call: TRBJ2-1
v_call: TRBV13
cdr3_nt: TGTGCCAGCAGCGCCCTCCGGGGGGGAGCGAACTACAATGAGCAGTTCTTC
cdr3_aa: CASSALRGGANYNEQFF

clone_size: NA
d_call: TRBD1
j_call: TRBJ2-3
v_call: TRBV9
cdr3_nt: TGTGCCAGCAGCGTAGCAGGCAGGGGGCGAGGGGATACGCAGTATTTT
cdr3_aa: CASSVAGRGRGDTQYF

clone_size: NA
d_call: TRBD1
j_call: TRBJ2-3
v_call: TRBV5-1
cdr3_nt: TGCGCCAGCAGCGTCGGGACAGGGGGCGATACGCAGTATTTT
cdr3_aa: CASSVGTGGDTQYF

clone_size: NA
d_call: NA
j_call: TRBJ1-5
v_call: TRBV10-3
cdr3_nt: TGTGCCCACTCATCCGGGGGTGGCAATCAGCCCCAGCATTTT
cdr3_aa: CAHSSGGGNQPQHF

clone_size: NA
d_call: TRBD2
j_call: TRBJ2-1
v_call: TRBV5-1
cdr3_nt: TGCGCCAGCAGCTTGCCTAACACTAGCGGGCGCAGCTCCTACAATGAGCAGTTCTTC
cdr3_aa: CASSLPNTSGRSSYNEQFF

clone_size: NA
d_call: TRBD1
j_call: TRBJ1-1
v_call: TRBV27
cdr3_nt: TGTGCCAGCAGTGGGTCGACAGGGGGAAACACTGAAGCTTTCTTT
cdr3_aa: CASSGSTGGNTEAFF

clone_size: NA
d_call: NA
j_call: TRBJ2-1
v_call: TRBV5-1
cdr3_nt: TGCGCCAGCAAGGAAATAGGAGTTAACAATGAGCAGTTCTTC
cdr3_aa: CASKEIGVNNEQFF

clone_size: NA
d_call: NA
j_call: TRBJ2-3
v_call: TRBV6-6
cdr3_nt: TGTGCCAGCGGGTTCACAGATACGCAGTATTTT
cdr3_aa: CASGFTDTQYF

clone_size: NA
d_call: NA
j_call: TRBJ2-6
v_call: TRBV30
cdr3_nt: TGTGCCTCTCAGGCCGGGGCCAACGTCCTGACTTTC
cdr3_aa: CASQAGANVLTF

clone_size: few
d_call: NA
j_call: TRBJ1-5
v_call: TRBV6-1
cdr3_nt: TGTGCCAGCGAAGAGGGCTTGGGGCAGCCCCAGCATTTT
cdr3_aa: CASEEGLGQPQHF

clone_size: NA
d_call: NA
j_call: TRBJ2-3
v_call: TRBV6-4
cdr3_nt: TGTGCCAGCAGTGCCGCCCCTACAGATACGCAGTATTTT
cdr3_aa: CASSAAPTDTQYF

clone_size: NA
d_call: TRBD1
j_call: TRBJ1-2
v_call: TRBV19
cdr3_nt: TGTGCCAGTAGTATACCCGGGACAGGGGTCGGCTATGGCTACACCTTC
cdr3_aa: CASSIPGTGVGYGYTF

clone_size: NA
d_call: NA
j_call: TRBJ2-2
v_call: TRBV5-1
cdr3_nt: TGCGCCAGCAGCTTACAGGGATTCAACACCGGGGAGCTGTTTTTT
cdr3_aa: CASSLQGFNTGELFF